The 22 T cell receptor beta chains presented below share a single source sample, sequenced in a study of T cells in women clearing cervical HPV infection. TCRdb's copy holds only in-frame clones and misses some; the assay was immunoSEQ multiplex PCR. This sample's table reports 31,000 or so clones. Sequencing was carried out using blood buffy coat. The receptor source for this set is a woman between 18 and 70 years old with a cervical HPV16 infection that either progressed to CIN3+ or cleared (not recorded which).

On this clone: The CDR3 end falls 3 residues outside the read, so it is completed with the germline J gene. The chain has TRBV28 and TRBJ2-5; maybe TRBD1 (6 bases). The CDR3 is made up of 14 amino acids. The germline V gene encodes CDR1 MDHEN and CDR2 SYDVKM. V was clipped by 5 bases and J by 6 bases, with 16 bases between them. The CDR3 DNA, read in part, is TGTGCCAGCAGTCTCGGCAGGGGTGGGAAGACC. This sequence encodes CASSLGRGGKT. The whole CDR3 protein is CASSLGRGGKTQYF.

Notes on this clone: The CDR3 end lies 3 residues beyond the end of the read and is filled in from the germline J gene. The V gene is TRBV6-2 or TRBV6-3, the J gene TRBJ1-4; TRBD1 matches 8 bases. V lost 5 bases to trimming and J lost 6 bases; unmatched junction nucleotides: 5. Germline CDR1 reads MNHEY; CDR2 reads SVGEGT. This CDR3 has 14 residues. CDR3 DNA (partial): TGTGCCAGCAGTACAGGGGGAAAATATGAAAAA. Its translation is CASSTGGKYEK. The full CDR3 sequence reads CASSTGGKYEKLFF.

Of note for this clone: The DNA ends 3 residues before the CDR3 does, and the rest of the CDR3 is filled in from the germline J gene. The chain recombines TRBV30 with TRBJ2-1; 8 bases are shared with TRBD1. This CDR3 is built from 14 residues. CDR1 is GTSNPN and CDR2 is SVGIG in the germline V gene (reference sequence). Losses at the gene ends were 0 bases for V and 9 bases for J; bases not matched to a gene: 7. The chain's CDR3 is CAWSVQGVGGEQFF. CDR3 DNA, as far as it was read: TGTGCCTGGAGTGTACAGGGGGTGGGGGGTGAG.

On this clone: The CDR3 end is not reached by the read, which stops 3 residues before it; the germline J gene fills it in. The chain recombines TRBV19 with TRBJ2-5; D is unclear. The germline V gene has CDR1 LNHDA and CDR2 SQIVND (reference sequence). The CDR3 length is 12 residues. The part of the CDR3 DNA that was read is TGTGCCAGTAGTATAGACCTAGACACC. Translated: CASSIDLDT. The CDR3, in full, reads CASSIDLDTQYF.

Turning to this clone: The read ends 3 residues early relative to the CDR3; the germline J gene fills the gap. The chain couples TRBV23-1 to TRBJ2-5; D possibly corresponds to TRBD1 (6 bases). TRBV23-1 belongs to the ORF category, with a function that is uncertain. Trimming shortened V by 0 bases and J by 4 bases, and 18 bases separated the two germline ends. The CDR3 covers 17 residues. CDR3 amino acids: CASSQSWQALQGETQYF. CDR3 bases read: TGCGCCAGCAGTCAATCTTGGCAGGCCCTACAGGGAGAGACC.

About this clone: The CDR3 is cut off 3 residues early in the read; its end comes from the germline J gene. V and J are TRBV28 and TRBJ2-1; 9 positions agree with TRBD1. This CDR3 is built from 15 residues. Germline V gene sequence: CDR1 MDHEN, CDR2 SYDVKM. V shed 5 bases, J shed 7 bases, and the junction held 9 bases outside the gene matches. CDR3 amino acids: CASSPSGTGINEQFF. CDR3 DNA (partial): TGTGCCAGCAGTCCCTCCGGGACAGGGATTAATGAG.

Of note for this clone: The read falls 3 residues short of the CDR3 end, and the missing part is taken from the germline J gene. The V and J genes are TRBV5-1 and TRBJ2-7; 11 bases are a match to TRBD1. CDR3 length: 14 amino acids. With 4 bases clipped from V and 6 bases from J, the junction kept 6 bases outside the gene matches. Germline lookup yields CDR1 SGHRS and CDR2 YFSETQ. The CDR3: CASSPGTGGSEQYF. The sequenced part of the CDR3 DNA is TGCGCCAGCAGCCCCGGGACAGGGGGTTCCGAG.

The CDR3 here is CASSHPDRRGEQYF. CDR3 DNA (partial): TGTGCCAGCAGCCACCCGGACAGGAGGGGCGAG. The chain carries TRBV11-3 and TRBJ2-7; D is perhaps TRBD1 (7 bases). The read ends 3 residues early relative to the CDR3; the germline J gene fills the gap. The CDR3 is 14 residues long. V shed 5 bases and J shed 6 bases, with 17 bases lying between them. The germline V gene has CDR1 SGHNT and CDR2 YENEEA.

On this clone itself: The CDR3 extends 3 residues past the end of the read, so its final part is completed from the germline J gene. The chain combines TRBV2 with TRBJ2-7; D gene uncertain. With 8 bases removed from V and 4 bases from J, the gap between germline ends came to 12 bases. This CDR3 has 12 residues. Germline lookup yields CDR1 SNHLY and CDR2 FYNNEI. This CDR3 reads CASRFRPYEQYF. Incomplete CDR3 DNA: TGTGCCAGCCGGTTCAGGCCGTACGAG.

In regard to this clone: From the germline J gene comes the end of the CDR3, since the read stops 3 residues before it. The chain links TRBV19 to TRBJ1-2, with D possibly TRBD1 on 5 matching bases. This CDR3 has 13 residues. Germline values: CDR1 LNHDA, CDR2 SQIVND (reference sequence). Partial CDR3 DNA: TGTGCCAGTAGTATAGATCGACAGTCACGC. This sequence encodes CASSIDRQSR. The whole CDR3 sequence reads CASSIDRQSRYTF.

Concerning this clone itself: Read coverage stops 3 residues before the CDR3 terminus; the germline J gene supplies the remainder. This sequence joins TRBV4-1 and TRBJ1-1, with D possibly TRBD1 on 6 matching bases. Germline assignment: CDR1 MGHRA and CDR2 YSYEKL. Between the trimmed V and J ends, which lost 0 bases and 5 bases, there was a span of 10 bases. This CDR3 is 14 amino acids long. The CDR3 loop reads CASSQDRGSTEAFF. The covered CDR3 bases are TGCGCCAGCAGCCAAGACAGGGGAAGTACTGAA.

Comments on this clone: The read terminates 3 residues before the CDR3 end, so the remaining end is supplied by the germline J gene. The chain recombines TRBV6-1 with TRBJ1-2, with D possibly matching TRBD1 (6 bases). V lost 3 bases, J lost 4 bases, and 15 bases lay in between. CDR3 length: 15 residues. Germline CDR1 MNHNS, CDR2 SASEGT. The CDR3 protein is CASSDGQGYGYGYTF. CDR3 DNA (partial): TGTGCCAGCAGTGATGGGCAGGGGTACGGCTATGGC.

The covered CDR3 bases are TGCGCCAGCAGACGCCAGGGACAGACGAACACTGAA. This sequence encodes CASRRQGQTNTE. The whole CDR3 sequence reads CASRRQGQTNTEAFF. The J gene is TRBJ1-1, the V gene TRBV5-1; 7 bases agree with TRBD1. The missing CDR3 end, 3 residues past where the read stops, is filled in from the germline J gene. The CDR3 is 15 amino acids. CDR1 is SGHRS and CDR2 is YFSETQ in the germline V gene. J lost 1 base, V lost 5 bases, and 8 bases had no gene match. Full variable domain (missing parts from reference TRBV5-1 and TRBJ1-1): KAGVTQTPRYLIKTRGQQVTLSCSPISGHRSVSWYQQTPGQGLQFLFEYFSETQRNKGNFPGRFSGRQFSNSRSEMNVSTLELGDSALYLCASRRQGQTNTEAFFGQGTRLTVV.

CDR3 DNA, as far as it was read: TGTGCCAGCAGCCGACTAGCGGGGGGACCAGATACG. Translated: CASSRLAGGPDT. The complete CDR3 reads CASSRLAGGPDTQYF. The chain links TRBV6-2 or TRBV6-3 to TRBJ2-3; TRBD2 matches at 13 bases. The read ends 3 residues early relative to the CDR3; the germline J gene fills the gap. CDR3 length: 15 residues. The J segment lost 4 bases and the V segment lost 6 bases, leaving 4 bases of the junction unmatched. Germline V gene sequence: CDR1 MNHEY, CDR2 SVGEGT.

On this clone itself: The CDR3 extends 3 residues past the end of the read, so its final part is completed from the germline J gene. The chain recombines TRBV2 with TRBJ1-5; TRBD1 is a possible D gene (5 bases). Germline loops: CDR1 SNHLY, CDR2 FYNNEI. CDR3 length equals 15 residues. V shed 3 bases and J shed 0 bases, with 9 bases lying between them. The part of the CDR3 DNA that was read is TGTGCCAGCAGTGACCCAGGGAATAGCAATCAGCCC. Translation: CASSDPGNSNQP. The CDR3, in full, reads CASSDPGNSNQPQHF.

The CDR3: CASSLGRTRVEKLFF. CDR3 DNA (partial): TGTGCCAGCAGCTTAGGTAGGACCAGGGTCGAAAAA. The chain employs TRBV11-2 and TRBJ1-4; a weak D match, TRBD1 (5 bases). The CDR3 goes on 3 residues after the read ends, and that part is filled in from the germline J gene. The CDR3 is 15 amino acids. Germline V gene sequence: CDR1 SGHAT, CDR2 FQNNGV. The V end lost 1 base, the J end lost 8 bases, and 14 bases lay between the germline ends.

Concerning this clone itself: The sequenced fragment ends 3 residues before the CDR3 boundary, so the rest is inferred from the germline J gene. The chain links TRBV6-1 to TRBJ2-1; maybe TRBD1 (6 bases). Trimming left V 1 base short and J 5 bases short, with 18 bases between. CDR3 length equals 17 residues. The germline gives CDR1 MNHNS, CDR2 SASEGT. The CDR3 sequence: CASSEVLLGQGNNEQFF. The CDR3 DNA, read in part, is TGTGCCAGCAGTGAAGTTTTACTCGGCCAGGGGAACAATGAG.

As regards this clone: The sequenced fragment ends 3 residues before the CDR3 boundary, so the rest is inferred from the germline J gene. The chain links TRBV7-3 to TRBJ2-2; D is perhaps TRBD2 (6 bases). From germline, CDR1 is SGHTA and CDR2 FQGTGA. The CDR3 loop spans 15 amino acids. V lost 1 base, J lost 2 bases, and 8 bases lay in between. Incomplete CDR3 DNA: TGTGCCAGCAGCTTAAGCGGGATAAACACCGGGGAG. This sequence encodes CASSLSGINTGE. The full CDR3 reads CASSLSGINTGELFF.

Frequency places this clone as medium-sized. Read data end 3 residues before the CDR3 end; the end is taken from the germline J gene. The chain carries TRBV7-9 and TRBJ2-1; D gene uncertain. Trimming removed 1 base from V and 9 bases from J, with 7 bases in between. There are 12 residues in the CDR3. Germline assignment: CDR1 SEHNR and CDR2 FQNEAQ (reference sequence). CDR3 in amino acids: CASSLDPGEQFF. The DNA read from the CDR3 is TGTGCCAGCAGCTTAGATCCAGGTGAG.

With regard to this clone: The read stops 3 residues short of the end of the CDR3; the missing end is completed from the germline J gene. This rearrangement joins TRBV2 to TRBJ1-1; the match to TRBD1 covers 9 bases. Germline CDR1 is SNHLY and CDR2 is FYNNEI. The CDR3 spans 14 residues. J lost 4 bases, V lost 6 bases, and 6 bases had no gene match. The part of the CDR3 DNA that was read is TGTGCCAGCAGCCTGCGACAGGGGGGCACTGAA. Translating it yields CASSLRQGGTE. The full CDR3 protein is CASSLRQGGTEAFF.

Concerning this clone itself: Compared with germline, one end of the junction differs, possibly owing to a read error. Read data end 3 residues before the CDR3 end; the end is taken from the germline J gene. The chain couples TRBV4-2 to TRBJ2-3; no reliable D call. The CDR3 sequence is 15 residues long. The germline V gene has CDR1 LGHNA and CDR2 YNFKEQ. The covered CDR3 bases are TGCGCCAGCAGCCAATGGGCAGAAAGCACAGATACG. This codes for CASSQWAESTDT. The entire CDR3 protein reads CASSQWAESTDTQYF.

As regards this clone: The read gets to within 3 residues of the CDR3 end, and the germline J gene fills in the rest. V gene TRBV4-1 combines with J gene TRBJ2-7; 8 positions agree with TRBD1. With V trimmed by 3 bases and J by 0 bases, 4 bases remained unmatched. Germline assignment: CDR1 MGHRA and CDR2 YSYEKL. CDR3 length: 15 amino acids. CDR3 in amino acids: CASSQRTGHSYEQYF. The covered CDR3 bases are TGCGCCAGCAGCCAGCGGACAGGGCACTCCTACGAG.